This T cell receptor (beta chain) was obtained from a study of T cell changes during pregnancy in multiple sclerosis. Sequenced by immunoSEQ multiplex PCR; TCRdb stores in-frame clones only, minus some. The repertoire holds approximately 100,000 clones, with approximately 92% as singletons. Trimming removed 4 bases from V and 0 bases from J; junction bases left unmatched: 2. The CDR3 consists of 15 residues. The germline gives CDR1 LGHNA, CDR2 YNFKEQ. This sequence joins TRBV4-2 and TRBJ2-2; 7 bases line up with TRBD2. The specimen comprised peripheral blood, sampled in the second trimester of pregnancy. The source is a female donor with multiple sclerosis, enrolled in a pregnancy study. CDR3 in amino acids: CASSPGLANTGELFF. In DNA, the CDR3 is TGTGCCAGCAGCCCCGGACTAGCGAACACCGGGGAGCTGTTTTTT.